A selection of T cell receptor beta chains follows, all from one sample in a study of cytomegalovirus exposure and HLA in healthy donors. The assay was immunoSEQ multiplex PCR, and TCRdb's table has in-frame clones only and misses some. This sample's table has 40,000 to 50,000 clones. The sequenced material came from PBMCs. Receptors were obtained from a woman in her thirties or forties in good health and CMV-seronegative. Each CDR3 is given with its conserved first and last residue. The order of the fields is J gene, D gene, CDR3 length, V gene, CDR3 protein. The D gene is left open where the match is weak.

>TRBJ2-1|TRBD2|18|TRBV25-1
CASSDLASGRSSYNEQFF
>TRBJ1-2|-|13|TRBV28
CASGRVGDYGYTF
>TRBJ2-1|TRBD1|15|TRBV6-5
CASTQPGTVYNEQFF
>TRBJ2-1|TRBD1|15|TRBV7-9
CASSLVRDRHHEQFF
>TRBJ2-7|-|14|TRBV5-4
CASSFSFGSYEQYF
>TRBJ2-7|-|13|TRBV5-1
CASSLISLSEQYF
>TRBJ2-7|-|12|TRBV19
CASSNRAYEQYF
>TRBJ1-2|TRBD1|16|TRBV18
CASSPPDRGRNNGYTF
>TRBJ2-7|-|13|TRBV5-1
CASSFEGSYEQYF
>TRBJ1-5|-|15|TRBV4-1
CASSQDQGSNQPQHF
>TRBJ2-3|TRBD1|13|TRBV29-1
CSVDSGQGDTQYF
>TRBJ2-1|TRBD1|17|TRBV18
CASSRPLGQGPSNEQFF
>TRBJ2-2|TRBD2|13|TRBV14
CASSRTRTGELFF
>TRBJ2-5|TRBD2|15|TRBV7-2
CASSVSSGRDETQYF
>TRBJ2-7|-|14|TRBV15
CATSRDRGSHEQYF
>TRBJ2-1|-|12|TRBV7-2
CASSLSRGEQFF
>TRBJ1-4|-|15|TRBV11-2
CASSLDSIGTGRLFF
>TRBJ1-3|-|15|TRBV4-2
CASSQEVTEGNTIYF
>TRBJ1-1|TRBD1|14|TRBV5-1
CASSAGDRNTEAFF
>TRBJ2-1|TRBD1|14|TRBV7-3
CASSLGQGPNEQFF
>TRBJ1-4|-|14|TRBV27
CASSWRGLGEKLFF
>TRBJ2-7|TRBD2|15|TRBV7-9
CASSMSGRASYEQYF
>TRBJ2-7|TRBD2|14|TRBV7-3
CASSPGATSDEQYF
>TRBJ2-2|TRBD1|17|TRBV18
CASSPPGQGTKTGELFF
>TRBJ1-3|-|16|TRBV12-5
CASGPFAALFLNTIYF
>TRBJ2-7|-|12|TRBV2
CASSQTSIEQYF
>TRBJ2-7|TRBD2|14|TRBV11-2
CASSSSGSSYEQYF
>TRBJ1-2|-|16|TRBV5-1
CASSDLTWTEPYGYTF
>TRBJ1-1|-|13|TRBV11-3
CASSLQANTEAFF
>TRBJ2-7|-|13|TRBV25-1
CASSDRNRAEQYF
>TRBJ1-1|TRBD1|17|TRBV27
CASSPSRTGGMDTEAFF
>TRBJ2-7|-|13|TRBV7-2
CASSHRQSYEQYF
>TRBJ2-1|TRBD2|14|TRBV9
CASSVELAVNEQFF
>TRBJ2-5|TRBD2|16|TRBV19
CASSARTSGSRETQYF
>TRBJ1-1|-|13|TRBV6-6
CASSYAGNTEAFF
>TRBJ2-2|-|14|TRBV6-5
CASSYSGQTGELFF
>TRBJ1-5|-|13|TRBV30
CAWSGGGDQPQHF
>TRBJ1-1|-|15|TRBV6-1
CASSPNRVRGTEAFF
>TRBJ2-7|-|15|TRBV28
CASTAEGSEYYEQYF
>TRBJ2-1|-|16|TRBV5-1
CASSSGVALNDNEQFF
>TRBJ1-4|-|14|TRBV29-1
CSVGLGDFGEKLFF
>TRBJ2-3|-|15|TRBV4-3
CASSQDGSGTDTQYF
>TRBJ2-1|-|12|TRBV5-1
CASSFPLDEQFF
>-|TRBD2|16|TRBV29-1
CSVEDMGGTSVHEQYF
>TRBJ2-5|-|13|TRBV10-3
CAISDGVGETQYF
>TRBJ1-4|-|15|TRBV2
CASSEMSGTNEKLFF
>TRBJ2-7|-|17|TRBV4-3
CASSQHLGSRASYEQYF
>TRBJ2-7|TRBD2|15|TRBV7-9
CASSLGGRADAEQYF
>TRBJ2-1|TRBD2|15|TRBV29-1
CSVEAGGLGYNEQFF
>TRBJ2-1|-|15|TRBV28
CASREGSPSYNEQFF
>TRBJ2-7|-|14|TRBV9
CASSVLSNAYEQYF
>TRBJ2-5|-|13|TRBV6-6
CASSRGVGETQYF
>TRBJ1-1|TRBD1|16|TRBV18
CASAQGQGPFNTEAFF
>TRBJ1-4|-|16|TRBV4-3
CASSQFHGTTNEKLFF
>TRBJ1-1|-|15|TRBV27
CASRPWQVVNTEAFF
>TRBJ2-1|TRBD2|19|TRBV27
CASTLKPGTSSSSYNEQFF
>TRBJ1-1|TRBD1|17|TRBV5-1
CASSWRGTGAMNTEAFF
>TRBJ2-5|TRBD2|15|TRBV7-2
CASSPRTSGQETQYF
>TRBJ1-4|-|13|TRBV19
CASSSKGDTKLFF
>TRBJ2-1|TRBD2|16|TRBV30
CACGYHGGRRDNEQFF